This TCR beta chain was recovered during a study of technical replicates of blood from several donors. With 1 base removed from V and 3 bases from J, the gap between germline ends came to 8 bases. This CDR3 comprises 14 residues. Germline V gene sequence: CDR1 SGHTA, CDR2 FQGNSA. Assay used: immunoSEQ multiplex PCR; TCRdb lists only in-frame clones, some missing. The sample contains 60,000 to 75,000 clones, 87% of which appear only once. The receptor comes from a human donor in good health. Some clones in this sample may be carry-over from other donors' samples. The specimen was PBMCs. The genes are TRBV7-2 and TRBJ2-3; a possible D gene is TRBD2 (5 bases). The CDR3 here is CASSLGKRTDTQYF. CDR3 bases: TGTGCCAGCAGCTTAGGGAAGCGGACAGATACGCAGTATTTT.